This T cell receptor beta chain came from a study of identical twins (dated by TCRdb to the mid-2010s). Some background on the complete study: To test whether fetal clonotypes persist, this study deep-sequenced TCR alpha and beta repertoires from monozygotic twins, from unrelated adults of various ages, and from cord blood. To rule out contamination, the twin experiments were replicated at different times with different library preparation protocols. Here is what the overall study found, with its caveats: Compared with coincidental sharing between unrelated individuals, an excess of low generation-probability sequences was observed among out-of-frame TCR alpha sequences shared between twins. Conclusions relied on cross-sectional statistical analysis, since the same donors could not be followed over many years. In monozygotic twins, recombination models systematically underestimated out-of-frame TCR alpha sharing, but the models matched the sharing seen between unrelated individuals. The excess sharing between twins in beta out-of-frame sequences was weaker because fewer shared sequences reduced the signal-to-noise ratio. Invariant T cells such as MAIT and iNKT could partly confound zero-insertion analyses, although diverse VJ usage argued against such confounding for most clonotypes. Abundant cord blood beta clonotypes carried fewer insertions; young adult naive repertoires showed a weaker similar trend, while memory repertoires showed none.

Libraries were built with 5' RACE. Sequenced on an Illumina HiSeq 2000. Template switching added a universal primer binding site, and the final cDNA carried a unique molecular identifier that allowed TCR cDNA molecules to be counted accurately. Specific primers in the conserved constant-segment region were used to synthesize first-strand cDNA for the TCR alpha and beta chains. To control for contamination, every cDNA library carried two barcodes: a SMART-Mk sample barcode plus Illumina barcodes. TruSeq adapter sequences, together with Illumina sample barcodes, were added in two successive PCR steps. The TCR alpha and beta cDNA libraries were sequenced on the Illumina HiSeq platform using custom primers. The authors' analysis ran thus. Unique molecular identifiers were extracted from raw reads with MiGEC, and CDR3 positions were determined with MiXCR. For each individual, recombination models were inferred using an EM algorithm with the repgenHMM and IGoR tools. The analysis of shared clonotypes was done with the tcR package in R, with sharing normalized by the product of cloneset sizes. To study raw recombination without the effects of thymic and clonal selection, out-of-frame nonproductive sequences were analyzed. TCRdb applied fastp at Q25 and MiXCR to the public reads, then kept only in-frame beta chains. Duplicate CDR3 protein sequences are folded into a single record with the most common DNA and genes. TCRdb, not the original authors, processed these V and J calls. The sample profile shows approximately 600,000 distinct CDR3 sequences; 7.1% of them were found once. Roughly 1.6% of the sample belongs to the ten largest clones.

CDR1 and CDR2, looked up from the germline V gene, are SQVTM and ANQGSEA. V drops 0 bases and J drops 6 bases, leaving 17 bases in between. The CDR3 measures 15 amino acids from cysteine to phenylalanine. Only CDR3 DNA remains: 45 bases, in frame from the first base. Ten or more counts support this clonotype. The clone's antigen remains unknown. Nothing much larger sits one base from this clone, and base qualities are not available. Every donor was a healthy Caucasian. Three pairs of female monozygotic twins, all aged about 18 to 30 years, made up the twin cohort. Peripheral blood mononuclear cells were the source from which RNA for the TCR libraries was isolated. These data were also reused for a study on yellow fever vaccine responses in identical twins. The second investigation adds: According to the authors, the vaccine-induced T cell response in identical twins seemed to be partly convergent and partly specific to each individual. Focusing on identical twins, the study followed the T cell clones that responded to the vaccine, and did so with precision.

The specimen was PBMCs. This receptor was identified in a woman younger than 30 in good health. The chain links TRBV29-1 with TRBJ1-2, with TRBD1 as a weak D call on 5 bases. The CDR3 reads CSVEDPSGRRNGYTF. Here is the DNA: TGCAGCGTTGAAGATCCCTCAGGGCGGCGTAATGGCTACACCTTC.